Below, one TCR beta chain is given with its context. J was trimmed by 2 bases and V by 4 bases; bases with no gene match: 15. This CDR3 is built from 19 residues. Germline lookup yields CDR1 SGHRS and CDR2 YFSETQ. The record originates from a study of neurological immune-mediated disorders. TCRdb reprocessed the 5' RACE reads with MiXCR, giving one entry per CDR3 protein. The sample lists about 22,000 distinct CDR3 sequences, approximately 6.2% occurring once. V usage is TRBV5-1 and J usage is TRBJ2-3; TRBD2 agrees at 11 bases. The material sequenced was CD8+ T cells from blood. The clonotype originates from a man between 18 and 29 years old in good health. CDR3 residues: CASSPETSGGPPPTDTQYF. CDR3 DNA sequence: TGCGCCAGCAGCCCAGAAACTAGCGGGGGCCCCCCCCCCACAGATACGCAGTATTTT.